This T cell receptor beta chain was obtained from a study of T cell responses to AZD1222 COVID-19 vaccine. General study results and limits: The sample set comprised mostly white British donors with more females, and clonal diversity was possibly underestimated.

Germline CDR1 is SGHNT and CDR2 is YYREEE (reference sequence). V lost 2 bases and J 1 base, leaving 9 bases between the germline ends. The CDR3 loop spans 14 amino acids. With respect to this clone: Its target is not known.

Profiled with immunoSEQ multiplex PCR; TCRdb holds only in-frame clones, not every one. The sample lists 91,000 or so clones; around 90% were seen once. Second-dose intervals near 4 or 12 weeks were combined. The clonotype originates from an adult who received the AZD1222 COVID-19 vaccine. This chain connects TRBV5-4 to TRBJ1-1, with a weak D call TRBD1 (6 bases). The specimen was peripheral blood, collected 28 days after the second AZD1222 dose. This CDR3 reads CASSFGGPNTEAFF. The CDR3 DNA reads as TGTGCCAGCAGCTTCGGGGGCCCGAACACTGAAGCTTTCTTT.